This note documents a single T cell receptor (beta chain) sequence. The data derive from a study of cytomegalovirus exposure and HLA in healthy donors. Study-level background: Earlier sequencing of 150 million to 200 million T cells yielded fewer than 140 million unique TCR beta sequences. Caucasian-associated ancestry cluster membership applied to about four fifths of nearly 400 genotyped donors.

The primer mix had 60 Vbeta and 13 Jbeta primers. Original handling: Among the unique TCR beta chains that a later analysis counted, about 85 million in all, 10 million to 11 million were shared. Produced via immunoSEQ multiplex PCR; TCRdb's table is partial and in-frame only. V, J and clone size reflect that table, while D and trimming were determined from the DNA. The sample holds fewer than 110,000 clones, around 82% seen once. The CDR3 is 14 residues long. CDR1 is SGHRS, CDR2 YFSETQ, per germline. J gave up 5 bases and V 0 bases, and 3 bases lay outside the gene matches. Specimen: PBMCs. The receptor's source is a woman aged 18-30 years in good health and CMV-seropositive. This sequence joins TRBV5-1 and TRBJ2-7; 9 bases fit TRBD1. CDR3 coding DNA: TGCGCCAGCAGCTTGGGGGGACAGGGAAACGAGCAGTACTTC. It yields the protein CASSLGGQGNEQYF.